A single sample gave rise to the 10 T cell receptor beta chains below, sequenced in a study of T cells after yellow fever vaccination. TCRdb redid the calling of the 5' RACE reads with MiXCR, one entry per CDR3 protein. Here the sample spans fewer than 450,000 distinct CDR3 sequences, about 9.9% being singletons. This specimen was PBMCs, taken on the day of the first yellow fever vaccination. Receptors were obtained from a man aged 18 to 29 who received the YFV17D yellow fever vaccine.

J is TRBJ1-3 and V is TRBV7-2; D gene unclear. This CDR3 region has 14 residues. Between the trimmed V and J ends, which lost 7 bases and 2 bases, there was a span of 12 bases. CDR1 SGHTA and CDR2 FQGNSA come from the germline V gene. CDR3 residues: CASTRPGPGNTIYF. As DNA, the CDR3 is TGTGCCAGCACCCGCCCGGGTCCTGGAAACACCATATATTTT. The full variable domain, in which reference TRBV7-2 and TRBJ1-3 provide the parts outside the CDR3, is GAGVSQSPSNKVTEKGKDVELRCDPISGHTALYWYRQSLGQGLEFLIYFQGNSAPDKSGLPSDRFSAERTGGSVSTLTIQRTQQEDSAVYLCASTRPGPGNTIYFGEGSWLTVV.

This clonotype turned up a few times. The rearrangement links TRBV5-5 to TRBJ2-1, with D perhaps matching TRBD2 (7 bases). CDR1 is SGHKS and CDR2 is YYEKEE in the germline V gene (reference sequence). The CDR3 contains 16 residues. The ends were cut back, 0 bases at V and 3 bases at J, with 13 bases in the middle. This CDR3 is CASSLDSGGFYNEQFF. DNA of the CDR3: TGTGCCAGCAGCTTGGACTCGGGGGGCTTCTACAATGAGCAGTTCTTC.

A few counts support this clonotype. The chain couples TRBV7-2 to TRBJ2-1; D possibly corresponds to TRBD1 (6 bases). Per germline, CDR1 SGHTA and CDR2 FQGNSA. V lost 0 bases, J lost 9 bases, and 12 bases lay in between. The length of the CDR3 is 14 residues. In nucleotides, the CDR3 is TGTGCCAGCAGCTTAGCTACAGGGTATAGTGAGCAGTTCTTC. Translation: CASSLATGYSEQFF.

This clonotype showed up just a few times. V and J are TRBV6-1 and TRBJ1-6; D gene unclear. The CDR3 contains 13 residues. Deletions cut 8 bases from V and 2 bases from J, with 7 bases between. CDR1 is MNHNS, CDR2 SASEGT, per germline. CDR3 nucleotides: TGTGCCAGCGCCATTACCTATAATTCACCCCTCCACTTT. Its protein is CASAITYNSPLHF.

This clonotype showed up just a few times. DNA for the CDR3: TGTGCCAGCTCACCTCGGGAGGTGATCTCTGGAAACACCATATATTTT. It codes for CASSPREVISGNTIYF. The V gene is TRBV18, the J gene TRBJ1-3; no firm D call. The CDR3 spans 16 residues. V dropped 3 bases and J dropped 0 bases, with 12 bases sitting between them. Per germline, CDR1 KGHSH and CDR2 LQKENI.

The CDR3 coding sequence is TGTGCCAGCAGTTACTCTGGGGGGCAGGGGGAGCAGTACTTC. Translating gives CASSYSGGQGEQYF. V and J are TRBV6-5 and TRBJ2-7; D assignment may be TRBD1 or TRBD2 (6 bases each). The CDR3 contains 14 residues. CDR1 is MNHEY and CDR2 is SVGAGI in the germline V gene. The ends were cut back, 0 bases at V and 7 bases at J, with 13 bases in the middle.

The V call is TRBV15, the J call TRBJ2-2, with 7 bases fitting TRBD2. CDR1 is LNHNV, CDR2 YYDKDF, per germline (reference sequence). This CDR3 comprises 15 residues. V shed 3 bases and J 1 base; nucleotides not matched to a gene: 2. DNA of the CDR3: TGTGCCACCAGCAGGGCTAGCGGGAACACCGGGGAGCTGTTTTTT. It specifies CATSRASGNTGELFF.

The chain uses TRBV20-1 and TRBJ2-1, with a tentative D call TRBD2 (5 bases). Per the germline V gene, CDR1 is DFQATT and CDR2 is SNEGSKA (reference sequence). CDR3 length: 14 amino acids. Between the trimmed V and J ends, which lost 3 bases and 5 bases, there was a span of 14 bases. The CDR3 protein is CSASDQRWDNEQFF. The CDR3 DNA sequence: TGCAGTGCTAGTGACCAGCGGTGGGACAATGAGCAGTTCTTC.

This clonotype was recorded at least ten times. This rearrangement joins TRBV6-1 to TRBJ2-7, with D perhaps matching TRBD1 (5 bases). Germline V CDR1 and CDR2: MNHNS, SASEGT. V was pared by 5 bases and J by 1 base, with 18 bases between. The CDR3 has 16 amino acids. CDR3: CASSPLGQGNSYEQYV. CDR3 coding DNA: TGTGCCAGCAGTCCCCTGGGGCAGGGAAATTCCTACGAGCAGTACGTC.

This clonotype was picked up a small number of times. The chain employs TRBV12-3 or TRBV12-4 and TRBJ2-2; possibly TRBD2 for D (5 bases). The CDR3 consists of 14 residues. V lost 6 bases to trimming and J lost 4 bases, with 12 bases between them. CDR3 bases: TGTGCCAGCAGCCTTAGGACTGGCACCGGGGAGCTGTTTTTT. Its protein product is CASSLRTGTGELFF.